One and the same sample provided the 22 T cell receptor beta chains below, sequenced in a study of monozygotic twins with inflammatory bowel disease. TCRdb processed the 5' RACE reads again and assigns one entry to each CDR3 protein, with no DNA. Its listing shows 190,000 or so distinct CDR3 sequences. The source material was blood. These receptors were taken from a human donor with ulcerative colitis or Crohn's disease, or a healthy co-twin of an affected twin (not recorded which).

J is TRBJ1-6 and V is TRBV2. Germline V gives CDR1 SNHLY, CDR2 FYNNEI. This CDR3 comprises 15 residues. The CDR3 sequence: CASSERGSYNSPLHF.

The chain employs TRBV19 and TRBJ1-2. Germline CDR1 and CDR2: LNHDA and SQIVND (reference sequence). CDR3 length: 13 residues. CDR3 loop: CASSMVEGYGYTF.

J is TRBJ1-6 and V is TRBV10-3; the TRBD1 assignment by TCRdb is unverifiable without DNA. Germline V CDR1 and CDR2: ENHRY, SYGVKD. This CDR3 spans 14 amino acids. Here the CDR3 reads CAISVSTEGSPLHF.

The chain employs TRBV18 and TRBJ2-1; there is no DNA to check the TCRdb D call of TRBD2. Germline CDR1 reads KGHSH; CDR2 reads LQKENI. The CDR3 is 16 residues long. The CDR3 is CASSPPYEFAGGEQFF.

This rearrangement joins TRBV12-3 or TRBV12-4 to TRBJ1-6; TCRdb lists TRBD1, though no DNA is available to test this call. There are 16 residues in the CDR3. Here the CDR3 reads CASTLGQGAYNSPLHF.

The chain is built from TRBV20-1 and TRBJ2-7; checking the TCRdb D call of TRBD2 is not possible without DNA. The CDR3 spans 15 residues. The V gene's germline CDR1 is DFQATT and CDR2 SNEGSKA (reference sequence). This CDR3 reads CSAPGASGGNYEQYF.

The J gene is TRBJ2-2, the V gene TRBV5-1; checking the TCRdb D call of TRBD2 is not possible without DNA. Germline CDR1 reads SGHRS; CDR2 reads YFSETQ. The CDR3 loop spans 16 amino acids. This CDR3 is CASSLERGALAGELFF.

J is TRBJ2-3 and V is TRBV10-2; TCRdb designates TRBD2, a call that cannot be tested without DNA. The germline V gene has CDR1 WSHSY and CDR2 SAAADI. The CDR3 contains 17 residues. CDR3 protein: CASRPPGLAGLTDTQYF.

CDR3 in amino acids: CASSLGGPSYNEQFF. This sequence joins TRBV7-2 and TRBJ2-1; checking the TCRdb D call of TRBD1 is not possible without DNA. CDR1 and CDR2 (germline): SGHTA, FQGNSA. The CDR3 loop spans 15 amino acids.

The chain combines TRBV11-2 with TRBJ2-1; there is no DNA to check the TCRdb D call of TRBD1. This CDR3 contains 14 residues. CDR1 and CDR2 (germline): SGHAT, FQNNGV. The CDR3 sequence: CASSLDPGWSGQFF.

This rearrangement joins TRBV27 to TRBJ2-1. The CDR3 is made up of 15 amino acids. Germline CDR1 MNHEY, CDR2 SMNVEV (reference sequence). The CDR3 protein is CASSPTSTLRDEQFF.

The rearrangement links TRBV15 to TRBJ1-1; TCRdb's D call of TRBD1 is untestable without DNA. This CDR3 spans 14 amino acids. CDR1 is LNHNV and CDR2 is YYDKDF in the germline V gene (reference sequence). This CDR3 reads CATSTRGQDTEAFF.

V is TRBV20-1 and J is TRBJ2-2; TCRdb picks TRBD2, but there is no DNA to check that call. Looked up from germline, CDR1 is DFQATT and CDR2 is SNEGSKA (reference sequence). This CDR3 region has 14 residues. The CDR3 loop reads CSAAAGTNTGELFF.

This chain joins TRBV27 and TRBJ2-3. The germline CDR1 and CDR2 sequences are MNHEY and SMNVEV (reference sequence). The CDR3 length is 13 residues. The chain's CDR3 is CASSLPSGSTQYF.

The chain has TRBV5-1 and TRBJ1-6; TCRdb reports TRBD1, a call that lacks DNA to check it against. The V gene's germline CDR1 is SGHRS and CDR2 YFSETQ. The CDR3 has 15 residues. CDR3 sequence: CASSPMTVLNSPLHF.

The J gene is TRBJ2-7, the V gene TRBV7-2. Germline V lookup: CDR1 SGHTA, CDR2 FQGNSA. CDR3 length: 15 residues. The CDR3 is CASSFGLADSYEQYF.

The V gene is TRBV5-4, the J gene TRBJ1-1; TCRdb gives TRBD1 as the D gene, but with no DNA this cannot be confirmed. The CDR3 runs 14 residues. CDR1 is SGHNT and CDR2 is YYREEE in the germline V gene (reference sequence). CDR3 protein: CASSEGTENTEAFF. Based on the CDR3 plus reference TRBV5-4 and TRBJ1-1, the full variable domain is ETGVTQSPTHLIKTRGQQVTLRCSSQSGHNTVSWYQQALGQGPQFIFQYYREEENGRGNFPPRFSGLQFPNYSSELNVNALELDDSALYLCASSEGTENTEAFFGQGTRLTVV.

The chain joins TRBV12-3 or TRBV12-4 to TRBJ2-1; TCRdb proposes TRBD1, but this gene call is untestable without DNA. The CDR3 is made up of 16 amino acids. The CDR3 here is CASSPPPGQGAGEQFF.

The chain is built from TRBV5-5 and TRBJ1-3. In germline, CDR1 is SGHKS, CDR2 YYEKEE (reference sequence). This CDR3 comprises 13 residues. CDR3 amino acids: CASSLDIANTIYF.

The chain carries TRBV29-1 and TRBJ1-5; checking the TCRdb D call of TRBD1 is not possible without DNA. The CDR3 runs to 13 residues. The V gene's germline CDR1 is SQVTM and CDR2 ANQGSEA. CDR3 loop: CSVAQGPNQPQHF.

This sequence joins TRBV5-4 and TRBJ1-1; TCRdb proposes TRBD1, but this gene call is untestable without DNA. Looked up from germline, CDR1 is SGHNT and CDR2 is YYREEE (reference sequence). The CDR3 has 15 amino acids. The CDR3 protein is CASSSQQGENTEAFF.

The chain recombines TRBV19 with TRBJ1-1; TCRdb calls TRBD1, which cannot be checked without DNA. This CDR3 region has 17 residues. Germline CDR1 and CDR2: LNHDA and SQIVND (reference sequence). CDR3 loop: CASSIGFSGDVNTEAFF.